This TCR beta chain was sequenced in a study of T cell responses to AZD1222 COVID-19 vaccine. Overall study results and limits: The study reported that nearly half of spike-specific TCRs target unmutated variant regions. After two AZD1222 doses, spike-specific TCR breadth and depth rose versus day 0. Among the donors, most were white British and more were female, and clonal diversity was possibly underestimated.

In regard to this clone: Its antigen is as yet unknown.

The method was immunoSEQ multiplex PCR; TCRdb's version includes in-frame clones alone and lacks a portion of them. The repertoire consists of 85,000 to 130,000 clones, with 70% to 90% occurring once and the leading ten covering roughly a sixth. V lost 2 bases, J lost 3 bases, and 3 bases stayed unmatched. From germline, CDR1 is MNHEY and CDR2 SMNVEV (reference sequence). The CDR3 has 15 amino acids. The receptor comes from an adult in good health. Sequenced material: peripheral blood, taken on day 0 of AZD1222 vaccination. The V call is TRBV27, the J call TRBJ2-1, with TRBD2 identical over 8 bases. The CDR3 DNA follows: TGTGCCAGCAGTTTACGGGGGGGTAACTACAATGAGCAGTTCTTC. As protein: CASSLRGGNYNEQFF.